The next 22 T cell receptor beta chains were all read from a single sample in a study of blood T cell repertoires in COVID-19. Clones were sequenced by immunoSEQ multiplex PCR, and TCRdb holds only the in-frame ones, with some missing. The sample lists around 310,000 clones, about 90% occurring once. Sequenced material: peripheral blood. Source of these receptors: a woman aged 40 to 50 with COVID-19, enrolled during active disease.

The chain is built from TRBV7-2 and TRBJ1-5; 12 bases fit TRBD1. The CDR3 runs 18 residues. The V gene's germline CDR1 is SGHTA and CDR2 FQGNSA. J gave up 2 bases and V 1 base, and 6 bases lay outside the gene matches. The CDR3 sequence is CASSLEGTGGGRNQPQHF. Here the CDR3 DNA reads TGTGCCAGCAGCTTAGAAGGGACAGGGGGCGGGCGCAATCAGCCCCAGCATTTT.

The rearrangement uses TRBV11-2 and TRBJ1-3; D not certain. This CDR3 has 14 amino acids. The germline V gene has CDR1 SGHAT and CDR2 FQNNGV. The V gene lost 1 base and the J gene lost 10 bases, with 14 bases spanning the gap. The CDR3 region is CASSLGTGMGTIYF. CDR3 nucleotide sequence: TGTGCCAGCAGCTTAGGGACCGGGATGGGAACCATATATTTT.

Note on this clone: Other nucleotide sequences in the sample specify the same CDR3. CDR3: CSARGATEAFF. The CDR3, as DNA: TGCAGTGCTAGGGGGGCGACTGAAGCTTTCTTT. This rearrangement joins TRBV20-1 to TRBJ1-1; D might be TRBD1 (6 bases). V shed 3 bases and J shed 5 bases, with 7 bases lying between them. This CDR3 has 11 residues. Germline values: CDR1 DFQATT, CDR2 SNEGSKA (reference sequence).

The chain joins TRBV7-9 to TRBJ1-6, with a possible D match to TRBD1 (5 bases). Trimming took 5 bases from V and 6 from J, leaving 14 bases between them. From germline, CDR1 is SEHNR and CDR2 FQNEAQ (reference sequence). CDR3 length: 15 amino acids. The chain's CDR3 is CASSPRGTLNSPLHF. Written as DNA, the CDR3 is TGTGCCAGCAGCCCGCGGGGGACCCTTAATTCACCCCTCCACTTT. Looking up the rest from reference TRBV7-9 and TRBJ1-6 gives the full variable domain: DTGVSQNPRHKITKRGQNVTFRCDPISEHNRLYWYRQTLGQGPEFLTYFQNEAQLEKSRLLSDRFSAERPKGSFSTLEIQRTEQGDSAMYLCASSPRGTLNSPLHFGNGTRLTVT.

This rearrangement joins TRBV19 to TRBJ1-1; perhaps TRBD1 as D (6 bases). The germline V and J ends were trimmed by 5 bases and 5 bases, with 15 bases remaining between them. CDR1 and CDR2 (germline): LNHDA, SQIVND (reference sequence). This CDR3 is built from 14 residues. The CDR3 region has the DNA TGTGCCAGTAGTTGGGGGGGGCGCAGGACTGAAGCTTTCTTT. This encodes CASSWGGRRTEAFF.

The CDR3 DNA reads TGTGCCAGCAGTTTGGAGGTTTACACTGAAGCTTTCTTT. Translated: CASSLEVYTEAFF. The chain has TRBV28 and TRBJ1-1; no reliable D call. Germline values: CDR1 MDHEN, CDR2 SYDVKM. This CDR3 is built from 13 residues. Trimming cost V 3 bases and J 3 bases, with 8 bases left between them.

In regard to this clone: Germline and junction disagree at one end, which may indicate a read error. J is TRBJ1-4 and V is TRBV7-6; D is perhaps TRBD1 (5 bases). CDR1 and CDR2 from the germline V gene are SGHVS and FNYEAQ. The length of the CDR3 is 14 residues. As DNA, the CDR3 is TGTGCCAGCAGCGCCCTTGGGGCTAACGAAAAACTGTTTTTT. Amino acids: CASSALGANEKLFF.

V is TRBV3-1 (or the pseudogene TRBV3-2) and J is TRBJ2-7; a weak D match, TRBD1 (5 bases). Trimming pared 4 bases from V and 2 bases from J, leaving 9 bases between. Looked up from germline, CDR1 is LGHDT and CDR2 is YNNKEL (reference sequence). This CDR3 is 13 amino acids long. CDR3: CASSRMGPYEQYF. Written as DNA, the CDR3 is TGTGCCAGCAGCCGTATGGGGCCCTACGAGCAGTACTTC.

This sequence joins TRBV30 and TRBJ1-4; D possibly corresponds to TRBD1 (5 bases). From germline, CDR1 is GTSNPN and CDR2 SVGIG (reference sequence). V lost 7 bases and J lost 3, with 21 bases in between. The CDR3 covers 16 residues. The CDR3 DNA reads TGTGCCTCGGTCTGCAGGGACTTAGACGCTAATGAAAAACTGTTTTTT. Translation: CASVCRDLDANEKLFF.

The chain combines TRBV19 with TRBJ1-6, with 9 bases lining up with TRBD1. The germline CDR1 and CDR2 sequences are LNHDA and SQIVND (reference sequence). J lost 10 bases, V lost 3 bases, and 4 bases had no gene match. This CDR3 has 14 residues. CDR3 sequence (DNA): TGTGCCAGTAGTATCACAGGGGGCGACTCACCCCTCCACTTT. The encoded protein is CASSITGGDSPLHF. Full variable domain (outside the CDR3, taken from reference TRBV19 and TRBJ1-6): DGGITQSPKYLFRKEGQNVTLSCEQNLNHDAMYWYRQDPGQGLRLIYYSQIVNDFQKGDIAEGYSVSREKKESFPLTVTSAQKNPTAFYLCASSITGGDSPLHFGNGTRLTVT.

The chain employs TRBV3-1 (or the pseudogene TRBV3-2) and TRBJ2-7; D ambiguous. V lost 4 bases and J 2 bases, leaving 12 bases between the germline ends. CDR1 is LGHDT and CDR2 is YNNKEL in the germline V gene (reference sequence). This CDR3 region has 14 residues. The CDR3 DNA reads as TGTGCCAGCAGCCCTGCTAGTGTCCCCTACGAGCAGTACTTC. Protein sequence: CASSPASVPYEQYF.

DNA for the CDR3: TGTGCCAGCAGCGGTAGGGGTGGAGTCCTCTCTGGGGCCAACGTCCTGACTTTC. This translates into CASSGRGGVLSGANVLTF. The genes are TRBV9 and TRBJ2-6; D possibly corresponds to TRBD1 (5 bases). The CDR3 covers 18 residues. The germline V and J ends were trimmed by 3 bases and 0 bases, with 16 bases remaining between them. The V gene's germline CDR1 is SGDLS and CDR2 YYNGEE.

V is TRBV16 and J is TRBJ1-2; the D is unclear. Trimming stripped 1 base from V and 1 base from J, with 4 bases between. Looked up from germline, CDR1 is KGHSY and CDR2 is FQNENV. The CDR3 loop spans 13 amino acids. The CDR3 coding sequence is TGTGCCAGCAGCCAATTAAATAACTATGGCTACACCTTC. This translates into CASSQLNNYGYTF. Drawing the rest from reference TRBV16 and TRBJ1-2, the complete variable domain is GEEVAQTPKHLVRGEGQKAKLYCAPIKGHSYVFWYQQVLKNEFKFLISFQNENVFDETGMPKERFSAKCLPNSPCSLEIQATKLEDSAVYFCASSQLNNYGYTFGSGTRLTVV.

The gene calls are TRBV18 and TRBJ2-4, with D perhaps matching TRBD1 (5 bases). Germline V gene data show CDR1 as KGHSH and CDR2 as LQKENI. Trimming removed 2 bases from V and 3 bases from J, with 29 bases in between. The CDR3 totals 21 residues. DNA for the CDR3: TGTGCCAGCTCACCAGGATTAGCCAGGGTTGCAAGGTCTGGTGGCAAAAACATTCAGTACTTC. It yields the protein CASSPGLARVARSGGKNIQYF.

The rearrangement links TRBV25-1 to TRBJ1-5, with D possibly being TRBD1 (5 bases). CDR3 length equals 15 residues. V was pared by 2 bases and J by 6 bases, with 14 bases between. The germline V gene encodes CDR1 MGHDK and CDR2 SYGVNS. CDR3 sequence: CASSEPGGLGQPQHF. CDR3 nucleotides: TGTGCCAGCAGTGAACCTGGGGGGTTGGGTCAGCCCCAGCATTTT.

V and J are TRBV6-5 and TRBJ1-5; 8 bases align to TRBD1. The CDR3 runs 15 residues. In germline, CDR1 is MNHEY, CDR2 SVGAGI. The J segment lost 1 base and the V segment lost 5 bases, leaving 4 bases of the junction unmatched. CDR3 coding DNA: TGTGCCAGCAGTCCGGACAGGGTGAGCAATCAGCCCCAGCATTTT. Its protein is CASSPDRVSNQPQHF.

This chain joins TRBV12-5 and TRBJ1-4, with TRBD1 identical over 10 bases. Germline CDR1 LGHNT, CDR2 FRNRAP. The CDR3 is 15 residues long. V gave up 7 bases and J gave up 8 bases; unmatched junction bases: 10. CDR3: CASAYPDRGYEKLFF. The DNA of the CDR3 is TGTGCTAGTGCCTACCCGGACAGGGGGTACGAAAAACTGTTTTTT.

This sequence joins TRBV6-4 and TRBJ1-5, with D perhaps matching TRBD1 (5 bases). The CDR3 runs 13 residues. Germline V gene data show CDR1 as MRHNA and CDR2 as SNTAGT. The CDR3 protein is CAFEVGEGQPQHF. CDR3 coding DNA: TGTGCTTTCGAGGTGGGGGAGGGTCAGCCCCAGCATTTT.

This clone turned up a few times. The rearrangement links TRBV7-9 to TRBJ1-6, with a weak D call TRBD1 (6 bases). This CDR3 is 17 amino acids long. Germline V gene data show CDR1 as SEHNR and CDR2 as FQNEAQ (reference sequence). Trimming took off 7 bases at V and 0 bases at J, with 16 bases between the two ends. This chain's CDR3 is CASKRGSHTSYNSPLHF. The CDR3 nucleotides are TGTGCCAGCAAGAGGGGGTCACACACCTCCTATAATTCACCCCTCCACTTT.

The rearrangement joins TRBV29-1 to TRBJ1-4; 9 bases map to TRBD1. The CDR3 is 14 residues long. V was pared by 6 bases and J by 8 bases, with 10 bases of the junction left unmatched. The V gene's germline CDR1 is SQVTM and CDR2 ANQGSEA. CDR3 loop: CSVAPGTGKEKLFF. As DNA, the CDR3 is TGCAGCGTAGCCCCCGGGACAGGGAAAGAAAAACTGTTTTTT. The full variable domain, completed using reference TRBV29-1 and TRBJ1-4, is SAVISQKPSRDICQRGTSLTIQCQVDSQVTMMFWYRQQPGQSLTLIATANQGSEATYESGFVIDKFPISRPNLTFSTLTVSNMSPEDSSIYLCSVAPGTGKEKLFFGSGTQLSVL.

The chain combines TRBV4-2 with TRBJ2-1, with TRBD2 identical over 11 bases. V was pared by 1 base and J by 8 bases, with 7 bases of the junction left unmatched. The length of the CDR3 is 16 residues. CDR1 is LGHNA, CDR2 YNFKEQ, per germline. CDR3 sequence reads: CASSQAVAGGPYEQFF. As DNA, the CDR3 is TGTGCCAGCAGCCAAGCCGTAGCGGGGGGGCCCTATGAGCAGTTCTTC.

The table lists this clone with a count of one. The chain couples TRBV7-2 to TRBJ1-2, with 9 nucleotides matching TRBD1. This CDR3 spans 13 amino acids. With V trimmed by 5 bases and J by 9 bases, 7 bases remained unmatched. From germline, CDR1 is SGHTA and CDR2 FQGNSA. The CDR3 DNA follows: TGTGCCAGCAGCCCGGGACAGGGTCGGCGCTACACCTTC. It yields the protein CASSPGQGRRYTF. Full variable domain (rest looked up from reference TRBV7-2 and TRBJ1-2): GAGVSQSPSNKVTEKGKDVELRCDPISGHTALYWYRQSLGQGLEFLIYFQGNSAPDKSGLPSDRFSAERTGGSVSTLTIQRTQQEDSAVYLCASSPGQGRRYTFGSGTRLTVV.